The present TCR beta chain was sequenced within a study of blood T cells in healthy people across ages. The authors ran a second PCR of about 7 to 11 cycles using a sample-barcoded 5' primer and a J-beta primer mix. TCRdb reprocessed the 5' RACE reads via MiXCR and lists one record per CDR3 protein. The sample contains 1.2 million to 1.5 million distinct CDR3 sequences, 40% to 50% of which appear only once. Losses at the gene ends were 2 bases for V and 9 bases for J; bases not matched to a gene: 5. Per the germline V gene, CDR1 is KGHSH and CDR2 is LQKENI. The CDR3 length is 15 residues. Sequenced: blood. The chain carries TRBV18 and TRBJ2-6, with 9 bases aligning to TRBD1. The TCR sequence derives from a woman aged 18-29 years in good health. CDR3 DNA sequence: TGTGCCAGCTCACCAAGGACAGGGGAGGGCAACGTCCTGACTTTC. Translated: CASSPRTGEGNVLTF.